The clone carrying this T cell receptor (beta chain) was seen only a few times. The record originates from a study of OX40 agonist ivuxolimab in advanced cancers. In the study overall: Hepatocellular carcinoma, melanoma, renal cell or head and neck cancer was diagnosed in the dose-escalation patients.

Any history of autoimmune disease or systemic immunosuppression disqualified patients. Blood sampling was done at baseline, cycle 4 day 1, and cycle 7 day 1. CDR1 is SGDLS, CDR2 YYNGEE, per germline. The CDR3 spans 16 residues. The V and J ends lost 4 bases and 1 base, in that order; junction bases with no gene match: 9. Sequencing used immunoSEQ multiplex PCR; TCRdb keeps in-frame clones, though not all of them. Of some 45,000 clones in the sample, approximately 83% were seen once. The clonotype comes from an adult with an advanced solid tumor such as melanoma, head and neck, liver or kidney cancer. This rearrangement joins TRBV9 to TRBJ2-5, with TRBD2 matching over 8 bases. Sequences were derived from CD4+ or CD8+ T cells sorted from blood, sampled in a trial of the OX40 agonist ivuxolimab. CDR3 DNA: TGTGCCAGCAGCTTTGGTAACGGGGGGGGCCAAGAGACCCAGTACTTC. Its translation: CASSFGNGGGQETQYF.